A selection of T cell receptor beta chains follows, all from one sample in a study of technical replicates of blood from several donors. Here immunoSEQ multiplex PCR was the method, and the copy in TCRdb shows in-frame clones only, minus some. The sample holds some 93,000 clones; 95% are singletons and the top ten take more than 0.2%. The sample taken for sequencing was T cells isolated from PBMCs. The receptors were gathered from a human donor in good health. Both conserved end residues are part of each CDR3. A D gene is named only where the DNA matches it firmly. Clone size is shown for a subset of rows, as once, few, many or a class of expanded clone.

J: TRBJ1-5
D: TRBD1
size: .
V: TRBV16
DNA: TGTGCCAGCAGCCAATCTGACAGGGGGTCGGCTCAGCCCCAGCATTTT
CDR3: CASSQSDRGSAQPQHF

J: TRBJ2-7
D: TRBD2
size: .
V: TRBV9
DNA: TGTGCCAGCAGCGCTATGGGAGTAGCGGGACCCTACGAGCAGTACTTC
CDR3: CASSAMGVAGPYEQYF

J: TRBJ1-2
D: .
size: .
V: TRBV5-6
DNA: TGTGCCAGCAGCCCCACTCAGGGGAATCACTATGGCTACACCTTC
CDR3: CASSPTQGNHYGYTF

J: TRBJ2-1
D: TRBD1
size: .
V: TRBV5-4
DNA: TGTGCCAGCAGCTTGTTGGGACAGGGGACGAATGAGCAGTTCTTC
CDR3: CASSLLGQGTNEQFF

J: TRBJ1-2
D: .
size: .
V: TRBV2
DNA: TGTGCCAGCAGCCCCGGTTATGGGGAGGGCTACACCTTC
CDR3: CASSPGYGEGYTF

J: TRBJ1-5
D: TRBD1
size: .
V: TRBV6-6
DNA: TGTGCCACCGAGGGACAGAATAGCAATCAGCCCCAGCATTTT
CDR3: CATEGQNSNQPQHF

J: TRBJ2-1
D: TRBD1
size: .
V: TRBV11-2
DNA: TGTGCCAGCAGCGAGGGACAGGGCATTCGGGATGAGCAGTTCTTC
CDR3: CASSEGQGIRDEQFF

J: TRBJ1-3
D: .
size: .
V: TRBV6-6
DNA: TGTGCCAGCTCGGGCGGAGGATACTCTGGAAACACCATATATTTT
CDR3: CASSGGGYSGNTIYF

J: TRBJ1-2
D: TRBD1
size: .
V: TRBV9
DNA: TGTGCCAGCAGCGGGGGGACAGGAGGCTACACCTTC
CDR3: CASSGGTGGYTF

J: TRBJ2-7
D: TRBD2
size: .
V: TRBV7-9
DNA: TGTGCCAGCAGCACCCCGGGACTAGTTCGCTACGAGCAGTACTTC
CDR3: CASSTPGLVRYEQYF

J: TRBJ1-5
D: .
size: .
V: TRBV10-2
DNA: TGCGCCAGCAGTTATGGGGGCGGCAATCAGCCCCAACATTTT
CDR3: CASSYGGGNQPQHF

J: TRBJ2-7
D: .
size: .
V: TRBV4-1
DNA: TGCGCCAGCAGCCAAGTCGACAGTAACTACGAGCAGTACTTC
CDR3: CASSQVDSNYEQYF

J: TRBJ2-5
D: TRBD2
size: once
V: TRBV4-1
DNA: TGCGCCAGCAGCCAAGATGGGGGGGGACTAGCGGGAGGTGAGGAGACCCAGTACTTC
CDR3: CASSQDGGGLAGGEETQYF

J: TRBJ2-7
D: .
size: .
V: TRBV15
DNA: TGTGCCACCAGCAAAACTACCGGGTTCCCCCTCGAGCAGTACTTC
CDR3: CATSKTTGFPLEQYF

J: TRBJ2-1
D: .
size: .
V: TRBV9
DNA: TGTGCCAGCAGCGTAGATCGGGGCAATGAGCAGTTCTTC
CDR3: CASSVDRGNEQFF

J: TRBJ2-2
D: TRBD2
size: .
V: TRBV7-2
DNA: TGTGCCAGCAGACTAAAGGGACTAGCGGGAGGGAACACCGGGGAGCTGTTTTTT
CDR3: CASRLKGLAGGNTGELFF

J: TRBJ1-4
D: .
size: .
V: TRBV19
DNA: TGTGCCAGTAGTACCCTAGACGCTTTTCCGGGTGAAAAACTGTTTTTT
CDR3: CASSTLDAFPGEKLFF

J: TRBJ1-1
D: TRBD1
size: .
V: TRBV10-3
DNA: TGTGCCATCAGTGGGGACAGCGACATGAACACTGAAGCTTTCTTT
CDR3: CAISGDSDMNTEAFF

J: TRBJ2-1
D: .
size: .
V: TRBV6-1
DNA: TGTGCCAGCAGTGAAGCAGGAGGGGAGCAGTTCTTC
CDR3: CASSEAGGEQFF

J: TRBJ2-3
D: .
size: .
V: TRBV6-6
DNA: TGTGCCAGCAGTTACTCGGGACTCACAGATACGCAGTATTTT
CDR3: CASSYSGLTDTQYF

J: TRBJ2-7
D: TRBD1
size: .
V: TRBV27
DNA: TGTGCCAGCAGTTTTGAGACAGGGGTCGACGAGCAGTACTTC
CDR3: CASSFETGVDEQYF

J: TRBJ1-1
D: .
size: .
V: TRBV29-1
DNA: TGCAGCGTTGAAGATGGGGGCAGGACCACTGAAGCTTTCTTT
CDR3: CSVEDGGRTTEAFF

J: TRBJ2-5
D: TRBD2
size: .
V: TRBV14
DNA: TGTGCCAGCAGCCAGGGTCCGGGAGGGCCAAGAGAGACCCAGTACTTC
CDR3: CASSQGPGGPRETQYF

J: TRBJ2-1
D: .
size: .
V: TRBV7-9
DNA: TGTGCCAGCAGCTTTTCCAGGGAATCGATTGAGCAGTTCTTC
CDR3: CASSFSRESIEQFF